The clone carrying this T cell receptor (beta chain) is categorized as large. The V gene's germline CDR1 is MDHEN and CDR2 SYDVKM. The CDR3 loop spans 14 amino acids. Trimming took off 1 base at V and 10 bases at J, with 11 bases between the two ends. The data belong to a study of OX40 agonist ivuxolimab in advanced cancers. Turning to the study itself: Enrollees could have had prior anti-PD-1, anti-PD-L1 or anti-CTLA-4 therapy, which more than 30% had received.

Sequencing used immunoSEQ multiplex PCR; TCRdb keeps in-frame clones, though not all of them. The sample shows about 5,100 clones, 66% of them seen only once. The sample consisted of CD4+ or CD8+ T cells sorted from blood, taken in a trial of the OX40 agonist ivuxolimab. The chain links TRBV28 to TRBJ1-6; D is unresolved. This TCR came from an adult with an advanced solid tumor such as melanoma, head and neck, liver or kidney cancer. Here the CDR3 reads CASSLLVSASPLHF. For the CDR3, the DNA is TGTGCCAGCAGTTTATTAGTTTCAGCCTCACCCCTCCACTTT. Full variable domain (remainder filled in from reference TRBV28 and TRBJ1-6): DVKVTQSSRYLVKRTGEKVFLECVQDMDHENMFWYRQDPGLGLRLIYFSYDVKMKEKGDIPEGYSVSREKKERFSLILESASTNQTSMYLCASSLLVSASPLHFGNGTRLTVT.